This T cell receptor beta chain was identified in a study of PD-1 blockade in classical Hodgkin lymphoma. This clone has a handful of counts. The antigen remains unidentified. Trimming removed 8 bases from V and 3 bases from J, with 13 bases in between. This CDR3 comprises 14 residues. Germline assignment: CDR1 MNHEY and CDR2 SMNVEV (reference sequence). Sequencing was performed with immunoSEQ multiplex PCR; in TCRdb, only in-frame clones are kept and a portion is missing. Of around 65,000 clones in the sample, 80% to 90% were seen once. Regarding the study as a whole: CD4+ TCR diversity, unlike CD8+, rose significantly by C4D1.

Patients all relapsed after autologous stem cell transplantation, and there was variation in brentuximab vedotin exposure. The clonotype originates from a human donor with classical Hodgkin lymphoma. The chain joins TRBV27 to TRBJ1-4; tentatively, D is TRBD1 (5 bases). The sequences come from peripheral blood mononuclear cells (PBMCs), collected at baseline. CDR3: CASQSLQANEKLFF. The CDR3 DNA sequence: TGTGCCAGCCAAAGCCTACAGGCTAATGAAAAACTGTTTTTT. Full variable domain (missing parts from reference TRBV27 and TRBJ1-4): EAQVTQNPRYLITVTGKKLTVTCSQNMNHEYMSWYRQDPGLGLRQIYYSMNVEVTDKGDVPEGYKVSRKEKRNFPLILESPSPNQTSLYFCASQSLQANEKLFFGSGTQLSVL.